This T cell receptor beta chain was identified in a study of shared clonotypes between healthy human individuals. The study's findings and limits: Non-shared clonotypes showed lower generation probabilities than clonotypes common to all four donors.

When replicate PCRs were run on sorted subsets, they used 200 to 250 ng DNA, some 33,000 T cell genomes. Sequenced by immunoSEQ multiplex PCR; TCRdb stores in-frame clones only, minus some. This sample carries some 1 million clones, roughly 80% of them seen once, and the ten largest clones take 1.4%. The CDR3 is 12 amino acids. The V gene's germline CDR1 is MNHNS and CDR2 SASEGT. Between the trimmed V and J ends, which lost 8 bases and 7 bases, there was a span of 15 bases. In its sample, this clone was seen a few times. Its antigen is unidentified. The rearrangement links TRBV6-1 to TRBJ2-7, with D perhaps matching TRBD2 (6 bases). Input material: memory CD4+ T cells sorted from blood. Subset given: CD45RA-negative fraction. This clonotype originated in a man between 18 and 29 years old in good health. The CDR3 DNA follows: TGTGCCAGCTCAGGACTACCTCGGGAGCAGTACTTC. Translating gives CASSGLPREQYF.